The T cell receptor (beta chain) described here comes from a study of response to subunit inactivated influenza vaccine. Points from the study as a whole: Each seasonal flu vaccination may recruit only limited new T cells, authors suggested.

This clonotype was detected once. Its antigen remains unknown. The CDR3 has 14 residues. The germline V and J ends were trimmed by 0 bases and 5 bases, with 10 bases remaining between them. Germline V gene sequence: CDR1 SGHRS, CDR2 YFSETQ. From the RT-PCR reads, TCRdb called clonotypes with MiXCR, one entry per CDR3 protein. Among roughly 710,000 distinct CDR3 sequences listed, about 14% were seen once. This TCR was sampled from a man aged 45-65 years who received an inactivated influenza vaccine. V and J are TRBV5-1 and TRBJ2-3, with D tentatively TRBD1 (6 bases). Source: PBMCs from blood, taken roughly 15 days before vaccination. The CDR3 DNA follows: TGCGCCAGCAGCTTGGCCCCAGGGGAAGATACGCAGTATTTT. Translation gives CASSLAPGEDTQYF.